The sequence of this TCR beta chain was determined in a study of cytomegalovirus exposure and HLA in healthy donors. Overall study results and limits: Cytomegalovirus status was reportedly diagnosed by the classifier with high sensitivity and specificity. Subsequent analysis found a tendency for first-cohort TCR clusters to co-occur within the 95 to 150 validation repertoires.

About this clone: Its antigen remains unknown.

Produced via immunoSEQ multiplex PCR; TCRdb's table is partial and in-frame only. The sample consists of roughly 120,000 clones, over 65% of them appearing once. Trimming left V 3 bases short and J 5 bases short, with 12 bases between. The germline gives CDR1 SGDLS, CDR2 YYNGEE. The CDR3 totals 13 residues. V usage is TRBV9 and J usage is TRBJ2-7; the D gene is possibly TRBD1 (5 bases). The source is a woman in her thirties in good health and CMV-seronegative. The sequencing sample was made of PBMCs. The CDR3 region is CASSGPQGDEQYF. CDR3 nucleotides: TGTGCCAGCAGCGGCCCGCAGGGCGACGAGCAGTACTTC.